Listed here are 23 T cell receptor beta chains from one sample, sequenced in a study of shared clonotypes between healthy human individuals. Sequencing used immunoSEQ multiplex PCR; TCRdb keeps in-frame clones, though not all of them. The table includes about 1.1 million clones, roughly 80% detected once. The sequencing sample was made of memory CD4+ T cells from PBMCs. Subset indicated: CD45RA-negative fraction. The receptors originated from a man between 18 and 35 years old in good health. Some clones in this sample may be carry-over from other donors' samples.

This sequence joins TRBV4-3 and TRBJ2-6; tentatively, D is TRBD2 (6 bases). Trimming left V 0 bases short and J 0 bases short, with 21 bases between. Germline V gene lookup returns CDR1 LGHNA and CDR2 YSLEER. The CDR3 runs to 21 residues. The CDR3 reads CASSQDHAWGDGPSGANVLTF. CDR3 nucleotide sequence: TGCGCCAGCAGCCAAGATCATGCTTGGGGGGACGGTCCCTCTGGGGCCAACGTCCTGACTTTC.

This chain uses TRBV7-2 with TRBJ2-7, with TRBD2 matching 7 bases. This CDR3 has 14 amino acids. V was pared by 3 bases and J by 6 bases, with 8 bases of the junction left unmatched. The germline CDR1 and CDR2 sequences are SGHTA and FQGNSA. The CDR3 spells CASSFKGRELEQYF. DNA for the CDR3: TGTGCCAGCAGCTTTAAGGGGCGGGAGCTCGAGCAGTACTTC.

The chain has TRBV2 and TRBJ2-3; no reliable D call. Trimming stripped 7 bases from V and 2 bases from J, with 13 bases between. This CDR3 comprises 14 residues. Germline V lookup: CDR1 SNHLY, CDR2 FYNNEI. The CDR3 region has the DNA TGTGCCAGCAAGGTAACCCTTTCCACAGATACGCAGTATTTT. As protein: CASKVTLSTDTQYF.

The chain recombines TRBV6-5 with TRBJ1-2; D unclear. The CDR3 loop spans 13 amino acids. Trimming took off 6 bases at V and 0 bases at J, with 8 bases between the two ends. Per the germline V gene, CDR1 is MNHEY and CDR2 is SVGAGI. CDR3 in amino acids: CASRPSANYGYTF. Here the CDR3 DNA reads TGTGCCAGCAGGCCTTCAGCTAACTATGGCTACACCTTC.

This clone was seen at least ten times. The identical CDR3 is also encoded by other nucleotide sequences in the sample. V usage is TRBV11-2 and J usage is TRBJ2-3; no definite D call. Looked up from germline, CDR1 is SGHAT and CDR2 is FQNNGV. Trimming left V 3 bases short and J 5 bases short, with 9 bases between. The CDR3 covers 13 residues. The CDR3 sequence: CASSFRGGDTQYF. CDR3 nucleotides: TGTGCCAGCAGCTTCAGAGGTGGAGATACGCAGTATTTT.

The chain carries TRBV7-3 and TRBJ2-7; D may be TRBD2 (5 bases). The CDR3 has 16 residues. CDR1 and CDR2 from the germline V gene are SGHTA and FQGTGA. Trimming cost V 1 base and J 0 bases, with 13 bases left between them. The chain's CDR3 is CASSLMPTGSSYEQYF. The CDR3 DNA reads TGTGCCAGCAGCTTAATGCCCACTGGGAGCTCCTACGAGCAGTACTTC.

The CDR3 nucleotides read TGTGCCAGCAGCTTTTCTAACGACAGAGAGCAGTACTTC. Translated, it gives CASSFSNDREQYF. The chain combines TRBV7-9 with TRBJ2-7; D is possibly TRBD1 (5 bases). CDR1 is SEHNR and CDR2 is FQNEAQ in the germline V gene (reference sequence). V was cut by 3 bases and J by 7 bases, with 13 bases left in between. This CDR3 has 13 amino acids.

The chain links TRBV6-5 to TRBJ2-4; 12 bases line up with TRBD2. This CDR3 is built from 15 residues. Looked up from germline, CDR1 is MNHEY and CDR2 is SVGAGI. The V gene end was trimmed by 5 bases and the J gene end by 7 bases; junction bases not matched to a gene: 6. The DNA for the CDR3 is TGTGCCAGCAGTCCCCTAGGGACTAGCGGGAACATTCAGTACTTC. This translates into CASSPLGTSGNIQYF.

In nucleotides, the CDR3 is TGTGCCAGCAGTCCCCTTAAGTACGAGCAGTACTTC. Translating it yields CASSPLKYEQYF. The chain carries TRBV28 and TRBJ2-7; D remains unclear. Germline loops: CDR1 MDHEN, CDR2 SYDVKM. V was clipped by 5 bases and J by 4 bases, with 9 bases between them. The CDR3 contains 12 residues.

The chain joins TRBV4-2 to TRBJ2-1; TRBD2 matches at 8 bases. V lost 3 bases to trimming and J lost 7 bases; unmatched junction nucleotides: 5. The germline CDR1 and CDR2 sequences are LGHNA and YNFKEQ. This CDR3 is 14 amino acids long. Written as DNA, the CDR3 is TGTGCCAGCAGCCAGCGGGGGGTGACAAATGAGCAGTTCTTC. This translates into CASSQRGVTNEQFF.

As regards this clone: The sample holds other DNA sequences that translate to the same CDR3. CDR3 amino acids: CASSLGTRQETQYF. The CDR3 nucleotides read TGTGCCAGCAGCTTAGGGACTAGGCAAGAGACCCAGTACTTC. This chain links TRBV7-2 with TRBJ2-5; TRBD2 aligns across 7 bases. The CDR3 covers 14 residues. V dropped 1 base and J dropped 2; count of bases not matched to a gene: 1. Germline values: CDR1 SGHTA, CDR2 FQGNSA. Complete variable domain (other parts from reference TRBV7-2 and TRBJ2-5): GAGVSQSPSNKVTEKGKDVELRCDPISGHTALYWYRQSLGQGLEFLIYFQGNSAPDKSGLPSDRFSAERTGGSVSTLTIQRTQQEDSAVYLCASSLGTRQETQYFGPGTRLLVL.

V is TRBV15 and J is TRBJ2-1; D might be TRBD1 (6 bases). The CDR3 length is 14 residues. Trimming pared 0 bases from V and 6 bases from J, leaving 9 bases between. CDR1 LNHNV and CDR2 YYDKDF come from the germline V gene (reference sequence). The CDR3 coding sequence is TGTGCCACCAGCAGAGATCGAGGGGGCAATGAGCAGTTCTTC. Residues: CATSRDRGGNEQFF.

The chain has TRBV29-1 and TRBJ2-7; 9 bases fit TRBD1. The germline V gene has CDR1 SQVTM and CDR2 ANQGSEA. V shed 6 bases and J 0 bases; nucleotides not matched to a gene: 9. The CDR3 covers 15 residues. Here the CDR3 reads CSVVGDRDSSYEQYF. CDR3 bases: TGCAGCGTGGTGGGGGACAGGGATAGCTCCTACGAGCAGTACTTC.

As regards this clone: The sample holds other DNA sequences that translate to the same CDR3. Here the CDR3 reads CASSPRTSSYEQYF. DNA for the CDR3: TGTGCCAGCAGCCCCCGAACAAGCTCCTACGAGCAGTACTTC. The chain joins TRBV9 to TRBJ2-7, with D hard to call. CDR3 size: 14 residues. Per germline, CDR1 SGDLS and CDR2 YYNGEE. The V end was cut by 4 bases, the J end by 0 bases, with 11 bases between.

The V gene is TRBV10-3, the J gene TRBJ2-5; perhaps D is TRBD1 or TRBD2 (6 bases each). The CDR3 runs 11 residues. Trimming shortened V by 9 bases and J by 8 bases, and 13 bases separated the two germline ends. Germline V gives CDR1 ENHRY, CDR2 SYGVKD. The CDR3 is CAIGGPVTQYF. The CDR3 DNA follows: TGTGCCATTGGGGGGCCGGTTACCCAGTACTTC.

The CDR3 loop is CASSQVFQVAGFEQYF. The CDR3 DNA reads as TGCGCCAGCAGCCAAGTTTTTCAAGTGGCGGGGTTCGAGCAGTACTTC. The chain joins TRBV4-1 to TRBJ2-7; possibly TRBD2 for D (6 bases). The CDR3 is made up of 16 amino acids. Trimming left V 1 base short and J 6 bases short, with 19 bases between. Germline lookup yields CDR1 MGHRA and CDR2 YSYEKL.

V and J are TRBV1 and TRBJ2-7; the table's D call of TRBD2 was not tested on the DNA. TRBV1 is reported as a pseudogene. The CDR3 sequence is 11 residues long. The CDR3: CTSSTSYEQYF. In DNA form, the CDR3 reads TGCACCAGCAGCACGAGCTACGAGCAGTACTTC.

V is TRBV15 and J is TRBJ2-5; TRBD1 matches 8 bases. Germline-derived CDR1 and CDR2 are LNHNV and YYDKDF (reference sequence). The CDR3 runs to 15 residues. Trimming took 6 bases from V and 4 from J; bases not matched to a gene: 10. In nucleotides, the CDR3 is TGTGCCACCAGGGTTCAGGGGGCTGTAGTAGAGACCCAGTACTTC. Protein product: CATRVQGAVVETQYF. The full variable domain, completed using reference TRBV15 and TRBJ2-5, is DAMVIQNPRYQVTQFGKPVTLSCSQTLNHNVMYWYQQKSSQAPKLLFHYYDKDFNNEADTPDNFQSRRPNTSFCFLDIRSPGLGDTAMYLCATRVQGAVVETQYFGPGTRLLVL.

Regarding this clone: Relative to the germline gene, one junction end is altered; a read error may explain this. The rearrangement joins TRBV10-2 to TRBJ2-7; possible D gene TRBD2, 6 bases. The CDR3 length is 13 residues. Germline V CDR1 and CDR2: WSHSY, SAAADI. The CDR3 protein is CASSLRGGYGQYF. In DNA, the CDR3 is TGCGCCAGCAGTCTCCGGGGAGGTTACGGGCAGTACTTC.

J is TRBJ2-5 and V is TRBV25-1; D gene uncertain. The germline V gene encodes CDR1 MGHDK and CDR2 SYGVNS. Trimming took 1 base from V and 2 from J, leaving 14 bases between them. The CDR3 spans 16 residues. For the CDR3, the DNA is TGTGCCAGCAGTGAATTGGGTAGATACGGTCAAGAGACCCAGTACTTC. Translation gives CASSELGRYGQETQYF. Combining the CDR3 with reference TRBV25-1 and TRBJ2-5 gives the whole variable domain EADIYQTPRYLVIGTGKKITLECSQTMGHDKMYWYQQDPGMELHLIHYSYGVNSTEKGDLSSESTVSRIRTEHFPLTLESARPSHTSQYLCASSELGRYGQETQYFGPGTRLLVL.

J is TRBJ1-3 and V is TRBV9, with a possible D match to TRBD1 (5 bases). The CDR3 runs 17 residues. The V end was cut by 3 bases, the J end by 0 bases, with 16 bases between. In germline, CDR1 is SGDLS, CDR2 YYNGEE. CDR3 in amino acids: CASSARSGQGSGNTIYF. CDR3 nucleotides: TGTGCCAGCAGCGCCCGCTCGGGGCAGGGCTCTGGAAACACCATATATTTT.

The genes are TRBV9 and TRBJ1-1; D remains ambiguous. Germline assignment: CDR1 SGDLS and CDR2 YYNGEE. The ends were cut back, 4 bases at V and 2 bases at J, with 9 bases in the middle. This CDR3 contains 13 residues. The CDR3 loop is CASSLNGNTEAFF. The DNA for the CDR3 is TGTGCCAGCAGCTTAAACGGTAACACTGAAGCTTTCTTT. Together with reference TRBV9 and TRBJ1-1, the CDR3 gives the full variable domain: DSGVTQTPKHLITATGQRVTLRCSPRSGDLSVYWYQQSLDQGLQFLIQYYNGEERAKGNILERFSAQQFPDLHSELNLSSLELGDSALYFCASSLNGNTEAFFGQGTRLTVV.

The chain uses TRBV6-6 and TRBJ1-5; D unclear. The CDR3 contains 16 residues. Germline assignment: CDR1 MNHNY and CDR2 SVGAGI (reference sequence). Trimming cost V 4 bases and J 1 base, with 14 bases left between them. The chain's CDR3 is CASSFQASISNQPQHF. In DNA form, the CDR3 reads TGTGCCAGCAGTTTTCAGGCATCAATAAGCAATCAGCCCCAGCATTTT.